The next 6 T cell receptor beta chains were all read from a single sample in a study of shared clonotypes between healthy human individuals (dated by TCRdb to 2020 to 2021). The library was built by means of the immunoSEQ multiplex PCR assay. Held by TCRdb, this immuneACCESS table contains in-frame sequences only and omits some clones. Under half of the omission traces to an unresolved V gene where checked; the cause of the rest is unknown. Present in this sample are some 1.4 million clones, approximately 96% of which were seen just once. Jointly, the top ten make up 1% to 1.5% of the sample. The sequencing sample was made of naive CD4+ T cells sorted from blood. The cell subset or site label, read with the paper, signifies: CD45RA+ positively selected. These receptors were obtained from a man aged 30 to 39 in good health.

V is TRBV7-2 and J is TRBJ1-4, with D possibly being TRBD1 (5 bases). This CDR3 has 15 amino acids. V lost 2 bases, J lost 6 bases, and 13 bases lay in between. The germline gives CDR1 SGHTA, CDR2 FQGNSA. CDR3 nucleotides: TGTGCCAGCAGCTTACGCAGGGCATCGGATGAAAAACTGTTTTTT. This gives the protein CASSLRRASDEKLFF. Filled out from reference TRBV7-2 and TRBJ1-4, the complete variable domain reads GAGVSQSPSNKVTEKGKDVELRCDPISGHTALYWYRQSLGQGLEFLIYFQGNSAPDKSGLPSDRFSAERTGGSVSTLTIQRTQQEDSAVYLCASSLRRASDEKLFFGSGTQLSVL.

Here the CDR3 reads CASSPGAPGNTIYF. The CDR3 DNA reads TGTGCCAGCAGCCCAGGGGCCCCCGGAAACACCATATATTTT. The chain couples TRBV9 to TRBJ1-3; perhaps TRBD1 as D (6 bases). Germline CDR1 is SGDLS and CDR2 is YYNGEE. Trimming shortened V by 4 bases and J by 4 bases, and 12 bases separated the two germline ends. The CDR3 has 14 residues.

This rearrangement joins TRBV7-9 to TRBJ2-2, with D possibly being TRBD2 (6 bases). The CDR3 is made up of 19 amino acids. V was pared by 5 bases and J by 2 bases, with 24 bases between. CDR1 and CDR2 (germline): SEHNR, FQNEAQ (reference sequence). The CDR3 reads CASSPPRGAGKDNTGELFF. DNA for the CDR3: TGTGCCAGCAGCCCCCCCCGGGGTGCGGGAAAAGATAACACCGGGGAGCTGTTTTTT.

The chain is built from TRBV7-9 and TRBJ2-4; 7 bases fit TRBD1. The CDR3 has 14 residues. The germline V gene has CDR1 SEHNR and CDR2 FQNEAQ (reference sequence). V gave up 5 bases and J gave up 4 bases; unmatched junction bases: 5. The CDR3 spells CASSPPTGKNIQYF. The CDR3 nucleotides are TGTGCCAGCAGCCCACCGACAGGGAAAAACATTCAGTACTTC. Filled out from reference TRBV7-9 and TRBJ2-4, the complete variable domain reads DTGVSQNPRHKITKRGQNVTFRCDPISEHNRLYWYRQTLGQGPEFLTYFQNEAQLEKSRLLSDRFSAERPKGSFSTLEIQRTEQGDSAMYLCASSPPTGKNIQYFGAGTRLSVL.

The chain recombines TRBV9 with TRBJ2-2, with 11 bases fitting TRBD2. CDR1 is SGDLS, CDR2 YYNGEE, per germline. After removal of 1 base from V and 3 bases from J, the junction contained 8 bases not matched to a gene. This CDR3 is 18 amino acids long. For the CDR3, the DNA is TGTGCCAGCAGCGTACTCTCTAGCGGGAGGAGCTACACCGGGGAGCTGTTTTTT. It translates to CASSVLSSGRSYTGELFF.

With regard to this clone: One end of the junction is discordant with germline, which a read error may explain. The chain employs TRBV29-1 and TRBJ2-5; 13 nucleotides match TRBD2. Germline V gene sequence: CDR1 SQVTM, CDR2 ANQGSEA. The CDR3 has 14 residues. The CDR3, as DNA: TGCAGCGTTGACCCCCAGGGACTAGCGGGAATTACGGACTTC. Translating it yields CSVDPQGLAGITDF.